The sequence of this T cell receptor (beta chain) was determined in a study of cytomegalovirus exposure and HLA in healthy donors. The study's findings and limits: A missense variant in DCLRE1C was later tied to TCR beta V- and J-gene trimming.

In regard to this clone: Its antigen is still unknown.

PCR primers comprised 60 Vbeta and 13 Jbeta primers. This table comes from immunoSEQ multiplex PCR, and its TCRdb copy is limited to in-frame clones, with some not included. The sample gives about 130,000 clones, roughly 70% of which show up once; approximately 7% is in the top ten. This clonotype was sampled from a middle-aged man in good health and CMV-seropositive. Sequenced: PBMCs.

CDR3 bases: TGTGCCAGCAGCAGGGGGCAAACCACTGAAGCTTTCTTT. Protein: CASSRGQTTEAFF. The chain uses TRBV7-6 and TRBJ1-1; 7 bases are a match to TRBD1. The CDR3 is 13 residues long. The J segment lost 4 bases and the V segment lost 5 bases, leaving 4 bases of the junction unmatched. Germline CDR1 and CDR2: SGHVS and FNYEAQ.